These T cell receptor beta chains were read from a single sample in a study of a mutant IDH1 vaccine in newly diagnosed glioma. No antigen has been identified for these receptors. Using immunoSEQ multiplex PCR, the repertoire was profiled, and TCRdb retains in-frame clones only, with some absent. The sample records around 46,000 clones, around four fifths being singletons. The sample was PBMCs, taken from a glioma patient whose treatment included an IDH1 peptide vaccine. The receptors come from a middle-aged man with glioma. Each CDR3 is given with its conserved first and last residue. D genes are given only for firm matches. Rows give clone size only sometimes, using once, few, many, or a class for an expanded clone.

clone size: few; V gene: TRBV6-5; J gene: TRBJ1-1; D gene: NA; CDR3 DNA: TGTGCCAGCACTCCTGACAGTCGTGTCGCTGAAGCTTTCTTT; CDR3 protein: CASTPDSRVAEAFF
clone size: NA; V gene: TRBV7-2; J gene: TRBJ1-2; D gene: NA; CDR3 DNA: TGTGCCAGCAGCCAGAGAGGCTATGGCTACACCTTC; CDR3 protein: CASSQRGYGYTF
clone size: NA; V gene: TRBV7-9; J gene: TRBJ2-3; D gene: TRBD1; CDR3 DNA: TGTGCCAGCAGCCCGAAGTCGACAGGGGTCGATACGCAGTATTTT; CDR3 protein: CASSPKSTGVDTQYF
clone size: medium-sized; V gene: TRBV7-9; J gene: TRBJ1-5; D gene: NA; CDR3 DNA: TGTGCCAGCAGCACACTCGGGTCGGACCAGCCCCAGCATTTT; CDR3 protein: CASSTLGSDQPQHF
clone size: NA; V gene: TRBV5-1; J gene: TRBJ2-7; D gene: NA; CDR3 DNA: TGCGCCAGCAGGGGGACGGTTAGCTCCTACGAGCAGTACTTC; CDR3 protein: CASRGTVSSYEQYF
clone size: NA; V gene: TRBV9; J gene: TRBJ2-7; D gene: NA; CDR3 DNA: TGTGCCAGCAGCGTAGCGGCGATGGGTGGGCACCCCTACGAGCAGTACTTC; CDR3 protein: CASSVAAMGGHPYEQYF
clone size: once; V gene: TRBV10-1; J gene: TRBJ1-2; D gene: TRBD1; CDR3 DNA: TGCGCCAGCAGCCGGGACAGGGGCGATCGGAATGGCTACACCTTC; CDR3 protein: CASSRDRGDRNGYTF
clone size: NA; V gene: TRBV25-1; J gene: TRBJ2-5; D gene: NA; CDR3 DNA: TGTGCCAGCAGTGAGTTTGGGGAGGAGACCCAGTACTTC; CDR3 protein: CASSEFGEETQYF
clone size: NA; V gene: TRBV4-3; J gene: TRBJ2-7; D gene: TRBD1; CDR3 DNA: TGCGCCAGCAGTCGCTCGACAGGGGAGTCCTACGAGCAGTACTTC; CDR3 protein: CASSRSTGESYEQYF
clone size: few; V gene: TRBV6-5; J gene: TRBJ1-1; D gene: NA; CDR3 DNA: TGTGCCAGCAGTTGGGGACATCGGGACACTGAAGCTTTCTTT; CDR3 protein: CASSWGHRDTEAFF
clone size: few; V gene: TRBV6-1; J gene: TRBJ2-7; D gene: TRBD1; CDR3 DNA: TGTGCCAGCAACACAGCGGCAGGGGGCCCCTACGAGCAGTACTTC; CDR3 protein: CASNTAAGGPYEQYF
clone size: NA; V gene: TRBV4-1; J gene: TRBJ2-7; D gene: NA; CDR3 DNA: TGCGCCAGCAGCCCGGGACACGGATCGGCAGGGCAGTACTTC; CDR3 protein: CASSPGHGSAGQYF
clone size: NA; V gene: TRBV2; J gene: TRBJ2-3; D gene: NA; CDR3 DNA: TGTGCCAGCAGTGAGGTAGCTCTCCCCAGCACAGATACGCAGTATTTT; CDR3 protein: CASSEVALPSTDTQYF
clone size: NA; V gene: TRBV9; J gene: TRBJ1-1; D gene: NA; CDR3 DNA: TGTGCCAGCAGCGTTGGGGACCCCAACACTGAAGCTTTCTTT; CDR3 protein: CASSVGDPNTEAFF
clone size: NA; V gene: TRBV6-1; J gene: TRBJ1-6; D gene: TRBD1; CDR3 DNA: TGTGCCAGCAGTGAATGGGGACAGGCCTATAATTCACCCCTCCACTTT; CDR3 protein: CASSEWGQAYNSPLHF
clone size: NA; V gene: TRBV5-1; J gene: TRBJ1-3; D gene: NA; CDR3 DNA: TGCGCCAGCAGCTTTCAGGGGACCTCCTCTGGAAACACCATATATTTT; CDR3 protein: CASSFQGTSSGNTIYF
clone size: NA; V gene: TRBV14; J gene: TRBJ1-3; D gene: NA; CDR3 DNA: TGTGCCAGCAGAGGCGGCGGAAACACCATATATTTT; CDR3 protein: CASRGGGNTIYF
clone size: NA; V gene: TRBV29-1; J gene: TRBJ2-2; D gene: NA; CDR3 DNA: TGCAGCGTTGAAGATCGGGCAGGATACCGCACCGGGGAGCTGTTTTTT; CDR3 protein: CSVEDRAGYRTGELFF
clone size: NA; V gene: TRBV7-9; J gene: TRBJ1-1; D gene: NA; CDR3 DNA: TGTGCCAGCAGCTCAACAGGGTACACTGAAGCTTTCTTT; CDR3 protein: CASSSTGYTEAFF
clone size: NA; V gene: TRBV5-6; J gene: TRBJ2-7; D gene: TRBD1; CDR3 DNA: TGTGCCAGCAGCTTCCGGGACAGGGGGGCCTACGAGCAGTACTTC; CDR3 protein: CASSFRDRGAYEQYF
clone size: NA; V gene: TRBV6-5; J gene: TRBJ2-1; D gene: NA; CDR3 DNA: TGTGCCAGCAGTTACGGAGGCGGGGTCCCCAATGAGCAGTTCTTC; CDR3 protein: CASSYGGGVPNEQFF
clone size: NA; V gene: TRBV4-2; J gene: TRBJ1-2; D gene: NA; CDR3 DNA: TGTGCCAGCAGCCAAGATCGTACGCAGGGTTCACTTGGCTACACCTTC; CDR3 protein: CASSQDRTQGSLGYTF
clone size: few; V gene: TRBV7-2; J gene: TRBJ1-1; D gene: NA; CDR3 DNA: TGTGCCAGCAGCTTAGGAACGGGGGGCGGAGTAGCTTTCTTT; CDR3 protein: CASSLGTGGGVAFF
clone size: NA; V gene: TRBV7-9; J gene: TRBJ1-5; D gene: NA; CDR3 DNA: TGTGCCAGCAGCTTAGGAAGGGGGAGCAATCAGCCCCAGCATTTT; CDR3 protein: CASSLGRGSNQPQHF
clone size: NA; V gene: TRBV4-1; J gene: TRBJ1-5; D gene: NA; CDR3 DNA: TGCGCCAGCAGCCTGACCGATAGCAATCAGCCCCAGCATTTT; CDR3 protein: CASSLTDSNQPQHF
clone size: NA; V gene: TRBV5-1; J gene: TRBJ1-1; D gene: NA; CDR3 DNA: TGCGCCAGCAGCTTGAACCCCTTTAGGACTGAAGCTTTCTTT; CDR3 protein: CASSLNPFRTEAFF